The 12 T cell receptor beta chains in this list originate from one sample, sequenced in a study of fetal regulatory T cell absence and autoimmunity. Some clones are missing from TCRdb's copy, which holds only in-frame ones; the method was immunoSEQ multiplex PCR. The sample lists roughly 95,000 clones, about two thirds seen once, with roughly 2% in the top ten. The sequenced sample consisted of pancreas tissue. The receptors derive from a male donor with IPEX syndrome.

V and J are TRBV5-1 and TRBJ1-2; D gene ambiguous. The CDR3 has 15 residues. V lost 4 bases, J lost 5 bases, and 18 bases lay in between. The germline V gene encodes CDR1 SGHRS and CDR2 YFSETQ. CDR3 loop: CASSVEGAPRYGYTF. For the CDR3, the DNA is TGCGCCAGCAGCGTAGAAGGAGCTCCCAGGTATGGCTACACCTTC.

The chain couples TRBV7-9 to TRBJ2-3; D is ambiguous. The germline V gene encodes CDR1 SEHNR and CDR2 FQNEAQ (reference sequence). The ends were cut back, 8 bases at V and 2 bases at J, with 11 bases in the middle. This CDR3 region has 13 residues. CDR3: CASYAEVTDTQYF. The CDR3, as DNA: TGTGCCAGCTACGCGGAAGTCACAGATACGCAGTATTTT.

The chain's CDR3 is CATSVVRDRGSRYTF. In DNA, the CDR3 is TGTGCCACCAGCGTTGTTCGGGACAGGGGCTCTCGCTACACCTTC. The V and J genes are TRBV15 and TRBJ1-2; TRBD1 matches 10 bases. The CDR3 contains 15 residues. Germline V gene sequence: CDR1 LNHNV, CDR2 YYDKDF (reference sequence). The J segment lost 9 bases and the V segment lost 5 bases, leaving 12 bases of the junction unmatched.

The chain uses TRBV30 and TRBJ2-5; TRBD1 is a possible D gene (6 bases). V was trimmed by 0 bases and J by 3 bases, leaving 11 bases between them. The CDR3 is 14 residues long. CDR1 is GTSNPN and CDR2 is SVGIG in the germline V gene (reference sequence). In DNA, the CDR3 is TGTGCCTGGAGTGTAACAGGGATGGAAGAGACCCAGTACTTC. Its translation is CAWSVTGMEETQYF.

J is TRBJ2-3 and V is TRBV4-1; no clear D. The ends were cut back, 1 base at V and 1 base at J, with 15 bases in the middle. Germline V gene data show CDR1 as MGHRA and CDR2 as YSYEKL. The CDR3 consists of 17 residues. The DNA for the CDR3 is TGCGCCAGCAGCCAAGTTACAAACTCATGGGGCACAGATACGCAGTATTTT. The encoded protein is CASSQVTNSWGTDTQYF.

The chain couples TRBV10-3 to TRBJ1-1, with TRBD1 matching 9 bases. Germline loops: CDR1 ENHRY, CDR2 SYGVKD. The CDR3 length is 14 residues. The ends lost 6 bases at V and 5 bases at J; junction bases unmatched: 7. CDR3 DNA sequence: TGTGCCATCAGAGCGACAGGGGGGGATACTGAAGCTTTCTTT. It yields the protein CAIRATGGDTEAFF.

The chain has TRBV19 and TRBJ1-1; D not certain. This CDR3 comprises 11 residues. CDR1 and CDR2 (germline): LNHDA, SQIVND (reference sequence). Trimming cost V 6 bases and J 4 bases, with 6 bases left between them. The CDR3 DNA reads TGTGCCAGTAGAGAGGCCACTGAAGCTTTCTTT. It translates to CASREATEAFF.

The chain uses TRBV5-1 and TRBJ1-1; 11 nucleotides match TRBD1. Losses at the gene ends were 0 bases for V and 1 base for J; bases not matched to a gene: 5. Germline loops: CDR1 SGHRS, CDR2 YFSETQ. This CDR3 spans 17 amino acids. This chain's CDR3 is CASSLAGTGGPNTEAFF. In DNA form, the CDR3 reads TGCGCCAGCAGCTTGGCCGGGACAGGGGGTCCGAACACTGAAGCTTTCTTT. Full variable domain (rest looked up from reference TRBV5-1 and TRBJ1-1): KAGVTQTPRYLIKTRGQQVTLSCSPISGHRSVSWYQQTPGQGLQFLFEYFSETQRNKGNFPGRFSGRQFSNSRSEMNVSTLELGDSALYLCASSLAGTGGPNTEAFFGQGTRLTVV.

The chain carries TRBV27 and TRBJ1-2, with D tentatively TRBD1 (5 bases). Per the germline V gene, CDR1 is MNHEY and CDR2 is SMNVEV (reference sequence). This CDR3 contains 14 residues. V shed 6 bases and J shed 5 bases, with 16 bases lying between them. As DNA, the CDR3 is TGTGCCAGCAGGACGTCCGGGACGCTGTATGGCTACACCTTC. Translated: CASRTSGTLYGYTF.

The chain links TRBV2 to TRBJ2-1; D gene unclear. The CDR3 contains 12 residues. The ends were cut back, 4 bases at V and 7 bases at J, with 8 bases in the middle. CDR1 is SNHLY and CDR2 is FYNNEI in the germline V gene. For the CDR3, the DNA is TGTGCCAGCAGTGGGAATTCGAATGAGCAGTTCTTC. Amino acid sequence: CASSGNSNEQFF. Full variable domain (remainder filled in from reference TRBV2 and TRBJ2-1): EPEVTQTPSHQVTQMGQEVILRCVPISNHLYFYWYRQILGQKVEFLVSFYNNEISEKSEIFDDQFSVERPDGSNFTLKIRSTKLEDSAMYFCASSGNSNEQFFGPGTRLTVL.

V gene TRBV5-1 combines with J gene TRBJ2-4; 13 bases align to TRBD2. The CDR3 length is 19 residues. Per the germline V gene, CDR1 is SGHRS and CDR2 is YFSETQ. Germline trimming cut 0 bases from V and 0 bases from J; bases unmatched to any gene: 6. In DNA form, the CDR3 reads TGCGCCAGCAGCTTGGCCGGGACTAGCGGGATCCTAGCCAAAAACATTCAGTACTTC. It codes for CASSLAGTSGILAKNIQYF.

The V call is TRBV4-1, the J call TRBJ2-2; D gene unclear. Germline CDR1 is MGHRA and CDR2 is YSYEKL. The CDR3 is 18 amino acids. V lost 1 base and J 9 bases, leaving 24 bases between the germline ends. The CDR3 reads CASSQGPADITPSRELFF. The CDR3 coding sequence is TGCGCCAGCAGCCAAGGCCCCGCCGACATAACACCGAGCCGGGAGCTGTTTTTT.